This T cell receptor beta chain was sequenced during a study of blood T cell repertoires in COVID-19. Study-level information: Acute and convalescent COVID-19 specimens originated in the United States, Italy and Spain. T cells, B-cell-depleted T cells, or PBMCs provided the cDNA or gDNA that served as material.

The study drew participants aged about 18 to 90 years from some 24 US areas. In the authors' workflow: Reference gene primer amplification yielded estimated nucleated cell counts. Profiled with immunoSEQ multiplex PCR; TCRdb holds only in-frame clones, not every one. D and trimming come from the DNA, and the V and J calls and clone size come from that table. The repertoire includes 180,000 or so clones, roughly 82% of them detected once, and 5.6% sits in the top ten. The CDR3 length is 13 residues. V dropped 0 bases and J dropped 5 bases, with 6 bases sitting between them. Germline CDR1 and CDR2: SGHNT and YYREEE (reference sequence).

V usage is TRBV5-4 and J usage is TRBJ1-5; D is unclear. This receptor was taken from a middle-aged man with acute COVID-19. The sequenced material came from PBMCs or T cells enriched from blood (not recorded which). The CDR3 DNA reads TGTGCCAGCAGCTTGGGCAGGTATCAGCCCCAGCATTTT. Residues: CASSLGRYQPQHF. The full variable domain, in which reference TRBV5-4 and TRBJ1-5 provide the parts outside the CDR3, is ETGVTQSPTHLIKTRGQQVTLRCSSQSGHNTVSWYQQALGQGPQFIFQYYREEENGRGNFPPRFSGLQFPNYSSELNVNALELDDSALYLCASSLGRYQPQHFGDGTRLSIL.